These 23 T cell receptor beta chains share one sample of origin, sequenced in a study of T-cell reconstitution after alpha-beta-depleted transplantation in children. Unique molecular identifiers were built into the TCRbeta library. Via MiXCR, TCRdb re-called the PCR reads, giving one row per CDR3 protein. The sample contains hundreds of thousands of distinct CDR3 sequences, more than 20% of which appear only once. The sequencing here drew on PBMCs, mostly from graft donor cells, taken 360 days after TCRalphabeta/CD19-depleted stem cell transplant. These receptors originate from a boy under three years old who had a stem cell transplant for acute myeloid leukemia, so the T cells may come from the graft donor.

The CDR3 region is CASLGGDVSNEQFF. The CDR3 DNA is TGTGCCAGCCTCGGGGGGGATGTTAGCAATGAGCAGTTCTTC. J is TRBJ2-1 and V is TRBV11-2, with 8 bases matching TRBD2. J gave up 6 bases and V 8 bases, and 9 bases lay outside the gene matches. The V gene's germline CDR1 is SGHAT and CDR2 FQNNGV. The CDR3 runs to 14 residues.

In this sample, this clonotype turned up a few times. The chain is built from TRBV12-3 or TRBV12-4 and TRBJ1-1, with no clear D. This CDR3 has 11 amino acids. V lost 7 bases, J lost 5 bases, and 8 bases lay in between. CDR3 nucleotides: TGTGCCAGCATCCTTTCTACTGAAGCTTTCTTT. It is translated as CASILSTEAFF.

In this sample, this clonotype turned up many times. The chain is built from TRBV5-1 and TRBJ1-1; D is unresolved. Trimming took off 0 bases at V and 6 bases at J, with 15 bases between the two ends. Germline loops: CDR1 SGHRS, CDR2 YFSETQ. The length of the CDR3 is 15 residues. The DNA for the CDR3 is TGCGCCAGCAGCTTGGCAGTTGGTAGGGCAGCTGAAGCTTTCTTT. Translating it yields CASSLAVGRAAEAFF.

This chain connects TRBV9 to TRBJ2-1; TRBD2 matches at 13 bases. The V and J ends lost 0 bases and 4 bases, in that order; junction bases with no gene match: 10. There are 19 residues in the CDR3. Germline assignment: CDR1 SGDLS and CDR2 YYNGEE. The DNA for the CDR3 is TGTGCCAGCAGCGTAGCGACTAGCGGGGGGACAACGACTTACAATGAGCAGTTCTTC. It codes for CASSVATSGGTTTYNEQFF.

V gene TRBV12-3 or TRBV12-4 combines with J gene TRBJ1-1; TRBD1 might be the D (6 bases). V dropped 5 bases and J dropped 0 bases, with 13 bases sitting between them. The CDR3 is made up of 15 amino acids. CDR3 protein: CASSPTGQLNTEAFF. The CDR3 DNA reads as TGTGCCAGCAGTCCAACAGGGCAGTTGAACACTGAAGCTTTCTTT.

The rearrangement uses TRBV6-2 or TRBV6-3 and TRBJ2-1, with D perhaps given as TRBD1 or TRBD2 (5 bases each). CDR3 length: 11 residues. CDR1 is MNHEY, CDR2 SVGEGT, per germline. Trimming took off 8 bases at V and 8 bases at J, with 10 bases between the two ends. CDR3 bases: TGTGCCAGCTCTAGGGACCATGAGCAGTTCTTC. Translation: CASSRDHEQFF.

The rearrangement joins TRBV11-2 to TRBJ1-1, with D possibly TRBD1 on 5 matching bases. V lost 3 bases and J 1 base, leaving 15 bases between the germline ends. The CDR3 has 16 amino acids. Germline V CDR1 and CDR2: SGHAT, FQNNGV. The CDR3 region is CASSFLGPGTNTEAFF. DNA for the CDR3: TGTGCCAGCAGCTTTCTAGGGCCAGGGACGAACACTGAAGCTTTCTTT.

The V gene is TRBV20-1, the J gene TRBJ2-2; 7 bases line up with TRBD2. CDR3 length: 15 amino acids. V shed 0 bases and J 3 bases; nucleotides not matched to a gene: 4. Germline V CDR1 and CDR2: DFQATT, SNEGSKA (reference sequence). The CDR3 sequence: CSARDRRGDTGELFF. CDR3 sequence (DNA): TGCAGTGCTAGAGATAGACGGGGGGACACCGGGGAGCTGTTTTTT.

This clonotype was counted ten times or more. The rearrangement links TRBV7-9 to TRBJ1-1; D call uncertain. This CDR3 is built from 15 residues. Germline CDR1 reads SEHNR; CDR2 reads FQNEAQ (reference sequence). Trimming pared 1 base from V and 1 base from J, leaving 10 bases between. This CDR3 reads CASSLEAFSNTEAFF. In nucleotides, the CDR3 is TGTGCCAGCAGCTTAGAGGCGTTTTCGAACACTGAAGCTTTCTTT.

The chain is built from TRBV15 and TRBJ2-7, with a tentative D call TRBD2 (6 bases). V gave up 1 base and J gave up 7 bases, with 20 bases separating them. The CDR3 covers 16 residues. Germline V gene lookup returns CDR1 LNHNV and CDR2 YYDKDF (reference sequence). CDR3 sequence: CATSRGAGTVLGEQYV. The DNA for the CDR3 is TGTGCCACCAGCAGAGGCGCGGGGACGGTCCTGGGGGAGCAGTACGTC.

The chain employs TRBV6-5 and TRBJ1-6; D not certain. Germline values: CDR1 MNHEY, CDR2 SVGAGI. This CDR3 region has 14 residues. V was shortened by 3 bases and J by 9 bases, with 12 bases between the two germline ends. The CDR3 here is CASSYSDGSSPLHF. The CDR3 region has the DNA TGTGCCAGCAGTTATTCGGACGGCAGTTCACCCCTCCACTTT.

The CDR3 reads CASSPVEGNEQFF. CDR3 bases: TGTGCCAGCAGCCCCGTTGAGGGGAATGAGCAGTTCTTC. This rearrangement joins TRBV7-3 to TRBJ2-1; tentatively, D is TRBD1 or TRBD2 (5 bases each). Germline lookup yields CDR1 SGHTA and CDR2 FQGTGA. V dropped 5 bases and J dropped 7 bases, with 12 bases sitting between them. CDR3 length: 13 residues.

Many counts were recorded for this clonotype. This chain connects TRBV12-3 or TRBV12-4 to TRBJ1-2; D gene unclear. This CDR3 has 16 residues. Trimming shortened V by 3 bases and J by 0 bases, and 14 bases separated the two germline ends. The CDR3 sequence is CASSLPEGRANYGYTF. Here the CDR3 DNA reads TGTGCCAGCAGTTTGCCTGAGGGAAGGGCTAACTATGGCTACACCTTC.

The V gene is TRBV5-4, the J gene TRBJ2-1; D uncertain. The V end was cut by 0 bases, the J end by 0 bases, with 10 bases between. The CDR3 is 16 residues long. CDR1 and CDR2 from the germline V gene are SGHNT and YYREEE (reference sequence). The CDR3 DNA sequence: TGTGCCAGCAGCTTGGAGGTAATGGGCTCCTACAATGAGCAGTTCTTC. It is translated as CASSLEVMGSYNEQFF.

This clonotype came up many times. V gene TRBV4-3 combines with J gene TRBJ2-1, with 8 bases lining up with TRBD2. Germline CDR1 is LGHNA and CDR2 is YSLEER. Trimming removed 0 bases from V and 7 bases from J; junction bases left unmatched: 8. CDR3 length: 16 residues. The CDR3 bases are TGCGCCAGCAGCCAAGAGGGTAGCGGGGTGGGTAATGAGCAGTTCTTC. Its translation is CASSQEGSGVGNEQFF.

This clonotype was seen only a few times. The chain couples TRBV12-3 or TRBV12-4 to TRBJ2-1, with 8 bases aligning to TRBD1. Trimming removed 6 bases from V and 5 bases from J; junction bases left unmatched: 3. The CDR3 is 13 amino acids. The CDR3: CASRTGDNNEQFF. The DNA of the CDR3 is TGTGCCAGCAGGACAGGGGACAACAATGAGCAGTTCTTC.

The chain carries TRBV20-1 and TRBJ2-2; D perhaps matches TRBD2 (5 bases). V gave up 6 bases and J gave up 3 bases, with 17 bases separating them. The CDR3 loop spans 15 amino acids. Germline V gene sequence: CDR1 DFQATT, CDR2 SNEGSKA (reference sequence). In nucleotides, the CDR3 is TGCAGTGCCTGGCGGCTGGCGGGTCACACCGGGGAGCTGTTTTTT. It yields the protein CSAWRLAGHTGELFF.

In its sample, this clonotype was seen many times. The chain joins TRBV29-1 to TRBJ2-1, with D perhaps matching TRBD2 (5 bases). This CDR3 is built from 12 residues. V shed 4 bases and J shed 6 bases, with 10 bases lying between them. Germline CDR1 is SQVTM and CDR2 is ANQGSEA. The CDR3, as DNA: TGCAGCGTTGTCGAGGGAATCAATGAGCAGTTCTTC. Protein sequence: CSVVEGINEQFF.

The J gene is TRBJ2-3, the V gene TRBV3-1; 8 bases are shared with TRBD2. The length of the CDR3 is 12 residues. V was clipped by 8 bases and J by 12 bases; unmatched bases: 10. The germline gives CDR1 LGHDT, CDR2 YNNKEL (reference sequence). The CDR3, as DNA: TGTGCCAGCTGCTTACCGGGGGGGGCACAGTATTTT. This encodes CASCLPGGAQYF.

This clonotype has a count of ten or more. The rearrangement uses TRBV7-3 and TRBJ2-1; 9 bases fit TRBD2. The CDR3 is made up of 15 amino acids. Germline values: CDR1 SGHTA, CDR2 FQGTGA. The trim removed 1 base at V and 7 bases at J, leaving 5 bases unmatched. DNA for the CDR3: TGTGCCAGCAGCTTAAGGCGGGGGGGCAGGAATGAGCAGTTCTTC. Translation: CASSLRRGGRNEQFF.

This clonotype was picked up many times. The chain is built from TRBV29-1 and TRBJ1-1; tentative D call: TRBD1 (5 bases). The CDR3 runs to 13 residues. CDR1 and CDR2 (germline): SQVTM, ANQGSEA. The V end lost 6 bases, the J end lost 2 bases, and 13 bases lay between the germline ends. The CDR3 DNA sequence: TGCAGCGTCGAGAAGGGACTAAACACTGAAGCTTTCTTT. As protein: CSVEKGLNTEAFF.

The gene calls are TRBV9 and TRBJ2-1; no firm D call. Trimming removed 0 bases at V and 4 bases at J, with 11 bases between. The germline V gene has CDR1 SGDLS and CDR2 YYNGEE. This CDR3 is built from 15 residues. The CDR3 DNA sequence: TGTGCCAGCAGCGTAGGCGAACGCTGGTACAATGAGCAGTTCTTC. Translating gives CASSVGERWYNEQFF.

This chain joins TRBV20-1 and TRBJ1-5; 7 bases fit TRBD1. Germline V gene data show CDR1 as DFQATT and CDR2 as SNEGSKA (reference sequence). The CDR3 is 14 residues long. V lost 2 bases, J lost 3 bases, and 4 bases stayed unmatched. The CDR3 DNA reads as TGCAGTGCTAGACGGGACAGCCTCAATCAGCCCCAGCATTTT. It encodes CSARRDSLNQPQHF.